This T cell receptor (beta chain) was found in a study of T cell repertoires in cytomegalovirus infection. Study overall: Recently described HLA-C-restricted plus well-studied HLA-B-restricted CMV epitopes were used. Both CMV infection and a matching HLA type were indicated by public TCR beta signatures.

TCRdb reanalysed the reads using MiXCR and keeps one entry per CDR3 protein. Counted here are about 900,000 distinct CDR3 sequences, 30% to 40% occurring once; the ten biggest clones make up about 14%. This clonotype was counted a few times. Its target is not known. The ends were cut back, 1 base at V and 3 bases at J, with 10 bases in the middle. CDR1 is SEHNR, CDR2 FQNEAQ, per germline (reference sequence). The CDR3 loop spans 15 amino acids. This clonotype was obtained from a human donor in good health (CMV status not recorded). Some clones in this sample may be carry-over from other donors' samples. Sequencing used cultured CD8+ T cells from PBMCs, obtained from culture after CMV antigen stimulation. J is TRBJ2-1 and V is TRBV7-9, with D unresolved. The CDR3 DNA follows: TGTGCCAGCAGCTTAGTGGCCAGCTTCTACAATGAGCAGTTCTTC. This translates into CASSLVASFYNEQFF.